These 7 T cell receptor beta chains share one sample of origin, sequenced in a study of regulatory T cells in long-lasting Graves disease. As to time point: newly diagnosed GD, antithyroid drugs for less than 3 months. PBMC-extracted RNA yielded the TCR library. Both iRepertoire HTBI primers and Arm-PCR of CDR3 regions were used to build the TCR beta libraries. Each CDR3 protein is one row after TCRdb ran MiXCR on the multiplex PCR reads. The sample has around 480,000 distinct CDR3 sequences; more than 15% are singletons. This same sample was also taken into another study, of T cells in Graves' hyperthyroidism and ophthalmopathy.

The sample here was peripheral blood mononuclear cells (PBMCs), taken at new diagnosis, from a patient treated with antithyroid drugs. These receptors were taken from a middle-aged woman with Graves disease.

The sample holds a few counts of this clonotype. The V call is TRBV11-2, the J call TRBJ2-2; unclear D gene. V shed 0 bases and J shed 3 bases, with 11 bases lying between them. Germline values: CDR1 SGHAT, CDR2 FQNNGV. This CDR3 contains 16 residues. The DNA for the CDR3 is TGTGCCAGCAGCTTAGATCAGACACTTTACACCGGGGAGCTGTTTTTT. Its translation is CASSLDQTLYTGELFF.

The chain combines TRBV3-1 with TRBJ2-1; TRBD2 agrees at 8 bases. Looked up from germline, CDR1 is LGHDT and CDR2 is YNNKEL (reference sequence). CDR3 length: 15 amino acids. Losses at the gene ends were 5 bases for V and 4 bases for J; bases not matched to a gene: 7. The CDR3 nucleotides read TGTGCCAGCAGCGAACTAGCGGAGGGTTACAATGAGCAGTTCTTC. Its protein product is CASSELAEGYNEQFF.

Ten or more counts support this clonotype. The chain recombines TRBV5-1 with TRBJ1-1; TRBD1 agrees at 7 bases. V was pared by 8 bases and J by 4 bases, with 11 bases of the junction left unmatched. CDR1 is SGHRS and CDR2 is YFSETQ in the germline V gene. The CDR3 runs to 14 residues. CDR3 sequence reads: CASSPTGMSTEAFF. The CDR3, as DNA: TGCGCCAGTTCTCCGACAGGGATGAGCACTGAAGCTTTCTTT.

This clonotype was detected many times. The V and J genes are TRBV29-1 and TRBJ1-2, with TRBD1 as a possible D gene (5 bases). Trimming took off 4 bases at V and 6 bases at J, with 12 bases between the two ends. Germline CDR1 SQVTM, CDR2 ANQGSEA. The CDR3 spans 12 residues. The CDR3 is CSVGVGTDGYTF. For the CDR3, the DNA is TGCAGCGTTGGAGTGGGGACGGATGGCTACACCTTC.

V gene TRBV18 combines with J gene TRBJ1-4; weak D call: TRBD1 (5 bases). Per the germline V gene, CDR1 is KGHSH and CDR2 is LQKENI. The CDR3 is 14 amino acids. The V end was cut by 9 bases, the J end by 3 bases, with 14 bases between. CDR3 nucleotides: TGTGCCAGTTCAATCGGGACGGCTAATGAAAAACTGTTTTTT. It specifies CASSIGTANEKLFF.

This clonotype was picked up a small number of times. The V gene is TRBV12-3 or TRBV12-4, the J gene TRBJ1-6, with a tentative D call TRBD1 (5 bases). Trimming pared 5 bases from V and 7 bases from J, leaving 12 bases between. The CDR3 is 14 residues long. As DNA, the CDR3 is TGTGCCAGCAGTACCGGCAGGGAGAATTCACCCCTCCACTTT. It is translated as CASSTGRENSPLHF.

Ten or more counts support this clonotype. The genes are TRBV28 and TRBJ1-1; D perhaps matches TRBD1 (6 bases). V lost 6 bases and J 4 bases, leaving 12 bases between the germline ends. The CDR3 has 13 residues. CDR1 MDHEN and CDR2 SYDVKM come from the germline V gene. The DNA of the CDR3 is TGTGCCAGCAGCGTAGGACAGACCACTGAAGCTTTCTTT. Its translation is CASSVGQTTEAFF.